These 28 T cell receptor beta chains originate from one sample sequenced in a study of blood T cells in healthy people across ages. Through a sample-barcoded 5' primer and a J-beta primer mix, a second PCR was run for roughly 7 to 12 cycles. TCRdb processed the 5' RACE reads anew with MiXCR; each CDR3 protein has one entry. The profile shows about 970,000 distinct CDR3 sequences, roughly 50% of them singletons. Specimen: blood. These receptors all come from a woman aged 60-75 years in good health.

V gene TRBV29-1 combines with J gene TRBJ2-5, with a tentative D call TRBD2 (6 bases). The V gene lost 4 bases and the J gene lost 2 bases, with 17 bases spanning the gap. CDR3 length: 15 amino acids. The V gene's germline CDR1 is SQVTM and CDR2 ANQGSEA. The CDR3 protein is CSVVLYGGIQETQYF. CDR3 nucleotides: TGCAGCGTTGTTCTCTATGGGGGGATTCAAGAGACCCAGTACTTC.

CDR3 coding DNA: TGTGCCAGCAGCTTAGTGTCAGGGTCTGGGAGGGAGCAGTTCTTC. This encodes CASSLVSGSGREQFF. The chain combines TRBV7-6 with TRBJ2-1; TRBD2 is a possible D gene (6 bases). Trimming removed 1 base from V and 10 bases from J, with 17 bases in between. The CDR3 runs to 15 residues. Germline loops: CDR1 SGHVS, CDR2 FNYEAQ.

This rearrangement joins TRBV7-9 to TRBJ2-7; possible D gene TRBD2, 6 bases. CDR3 length: 13 amino acids. Germline CDR1 is SEHNR and CDR2 is FQNEAQ (reference sequence). The CDR3 protein is CVALAPHSYEQYF. The CDR3 coding sequence is TGTGTCGCACTAGCTCCCCACTCCTACGAGCAGTACTTC.

A few counts support this clonotype. This rearrangement joins TRBV4-1 to TRBJ2-5; D gene ambiguous. This CDR3 has 15 amino acids. The germline V gene encodes CDR1 MGHRA and CDR2 YSYEKL. Trimming took 1 base from V and 2 from J, leaving 11 bases between them. Written as DNA, the CDR3 is TGCGCCAGCAGCCAAGTCAGTGCAAGACAAGAGACCCAGTACTTC. Amino acid sequence: CASSQVSARQETQYF.

With regard to this clonotype: A single base separates this from a much larger clone, so it may be a read error. The rearrangement links TRBV28 to TRBJ2-5, with 13 bases fitting TRBD2. J gave up 11 bases and V 11 bases, and 17 bases lay outside the gene matches. The CDR3 has 15 residues. Germline values: CDR1 MDHEN, CDR2 SYDVKM. The CDR3 region has the DNA TGTGCCTCTAGGGTTGGTACTAGCGGGAGGGATGAGCAGTACTTC. Encoded protein: CASRVGTSGRDEQYF.

This rearrangement joins TRBV5-1 to TRBJ2-3, with a tentative D call TRBD2 (6 bases). The ends were cut back, 7 bases at V and 2 bases at J, with 14 bases in the middle. CDR3 size: 14 residues. Germline V CDR1 and CDR2: SGHRS, YFSETQ. The CDR3 DNA is TGCGCCAGCGCGGAGGGCGGCGCCACAGATACGCAGTATTTT. This encodes CASAEGGATDTQYF.

V is TRBV6-6 and J is TRBJ2-5, with D unclear. Germline V gene lookup returns CDR1 MNHNY and CDR2 SVGAGI (reference sequence). The CDR3 is 12 residues long. Trimming took off 8 bases at V and 5 bases at J, with 12 bases between the two ends. CDR3 in DNA: TGTGCCAGCGGACGCTCTAGGGAGACCCAGTACTTC. This sequence encodes CASGRSRETQYF.

J is TRBJ2-1 and V is TRBV7-3, with 8 nucleotides matching TRBD2. CDR1 and CDR2 from the germline V gene are SGHTA and FQGTGA. The V segment lost 0 bases and the J segment 9 bases; nucleotides outside the gene matches: 7. This CDR3 has 15 residues. The CDR3 loop is CASSLTGGANGEQFF. In DNA form, the CDR3 reads TGTGCCAGCAGCTTAACCGGGGGGGCTAATGGTGAGCAGTTCTTC.

V usage is TRBV20-1 and J usage is TRBJ2-1; a possible D gene is TRBD2 (5 bases). The CDR3 contains 14 residues. Germline lookup yields CDR1 DFQATT and CDR2 SNEGSKA (reference sequence). The V end lost 6 bases, the J end lost 3 bases, and 15 bases lay between the germline ends. The CDR3 loop is CSADGWEFYNEQFF. The CDR3 nucleotides are TGCAGTGCGGATGGGTGGGAGTTCTACAATGAGCAGTTCTTC.

The CDR3 region is CASSVGLAGGCDEQFF. The CDR3 DNA reads TGTGCCAGCAGCGTAGGGCTAGCGGGAGGGTGTGATGAGCAGTTCTTC. V and J are TRBV9 and TRBJ2-1, with TRBD2 identical over 12 bases. The J segment lost 8 bases and the V segment lost 0 bases, leaving 6 bases of the junction unmatched. In germline, CDR1 is SGDLS, CDR2 YYNGEE. The CDR3 length is 16 residues. Supplemented by reference TRBV9 and TRBJ2-1, the full variable domain reads DSGVTQTPKHLITATGQRVTLRCSPRSGDLSVYWYQQSLDQGLQFLIQYYNGEERAKGNILERFSAQQFPDLHSELNLSSLELGDSALYFCASSVGLAGGCDEQFFGPGTRLTVL.

J is TRBJ2-7 and V is TRBV3-1; 9 bases line up with TRBD2. Germline CDR1 is LGHDT and CDR2 is YNNKEL (reference sequence). Trimming at V came to 2 bases and at J to 5 bases, leaving 13 bases not matched to a gene. The CDR3 runs to 17 residues. CDR3 sequence reads: CASSQRTSGFRGDEQYF. The CDR3 nucleotides read TGTGCCAGCAGCCAACGAACTAGCGGGTTCCGTGGGGACGAGCAGTACTTC.

A few counts support this clonotype. V gene TRBV7-2 combines with J gene TRBJ2-6; D is possibly TRBD2 (5 bases). Germline V gene data show CDR1 as SGHTA and CDR2 as FQGNSA. V was clipped by 5 bases and J by 1 base, with 15 bases between them. This CDR3 has 17 amino acids. The DNA for the CDR3 is TGTGCCAGCAGCCCCAGGTTCGGGATATCTGGGGCCAACGTCCTGACTTTC. Translated: CASSPRFGISGANVLTF.

V gene TRBV4-3 combines with J gene TRBJ2-3, with D perhaps TRBD1 (5 bases). This CDR3 comprises 15 residues. The germline V gene has CDR1 LGHNA and CDR2 YSLEER. The V gene lost 0 bases and the J gene lost 4 bases, with 11 bases spanning the gap. The CDR3 loop is CASSQDQGPADTQYF. CDR3 in DNA: TGCGCCAGCAGCCAAGATCAGGGCCCCGCAGATACGCAGTATTTT.

A few counts support this clonotype. V is TRBV28 and J is TRBJ2-4; D call uncertain. There are 15 residues in the CDR3. Germline V gene data show CDR1 as MDHEN and CDR2 as SYDVKM. Deletions cut 6 bases from V and 0 bases from J, with 12 bases between. CDR3 region: CASSPIQIAKNIQYF. The CDR3, as DNA: TGTGCCAGCAGCCCTATTCAGATAGCCAAAAACATTCAGTACTTC.

The V and J genes are TRBV29-1 and TRBJ1-2; D not resolved. Trimming took 6 bases from V and 7 from J, leaving 33 bases between them. Germline V gene data show CDR1 as SQVTM and CDR2 as ANQGSEA. This CDR3 has 18 residues. CDR3 nucleotide sequence: TGCAGCGTGGGAGGACGATCGGGGTCAGAACCCCCGGCTGGTGGCTACACCTTC. Its protein is CSVGGRSGSEPPAGGYTF.

This clonotype came up a few times. This chain connects TRBV24-1 to TRBJ2-3; D gene ambiguous. The CDR3 is 9 residues long. CDR1 and CDR2 from the germline V gene are KGHDR and SFDVKD. CDR3 protein: CAHALGQYF. The CDR3 DNA reads as TGTGCTCACGCCTTGGGGCAGTATTTT.

This rearrangement joins TRBV4-2 to TRBJ2-7, with TRBD2 identical over 10 bases. The V gene end was trimmed by 4 bases and the J gene end by 2 bases; junction bases not matched to a gene: 8. CDR3 length equals 16 residues. Per the germline V gene, CDR1 is LGHNA and CDR2 is YNFKEQ. CDR3 DNA: TGTGCCAGCAGCCGAAAACTAGCGGGAAACGCCTACGAGCAGTACTTC. Its translation is CASSRKLAGNAYEQYF.

This chain links TRBV4-3 with TRBJ2-7, with TRBD1 matching 7 bases. Losses at the gene ends were 3 bases for V and 2 bases for J; bases not matched to a gene: 10. Germline assignment: CDR1 LGHNA and CDR2 YSLEER. There are 16 residues in the CDR3. The CDR3 is CASSHSTGVGPYEQYF. The CDR3 DNA reads TGCGCCAGCAGCCACTCCACAGGGGTTGGCCCCTACGAGCAGTACTTC.

This chain joins TRBV20-1 and TRBJ1-2; maybe TRBD1 (5 bases). Trimming took off 4 bases at V and 3 bases at J, with 18 bases between the two ends. CDR3 size: 15 residues. In germline, CDR1 is DFQATT, CDR2 SNEGSKA (reference sequence). The CDR3 nucleotides are TGCAGTGCTACCAACGGCAGGGAGGTTGACTATGGCTACACCTTC. The encoded protein is CSATNGREVDYGYTF.

V and J are TRBV10-3 and TRBJ2-2; D call uncertain. Germline assignment: CDR1 ENHRY and CDR2 SYGVKD. This CDR3 has 12 residues. V was trimmed by 6 bases and J by 8 bases, leaving 10 bases between them. CDR3 bases: TGTGCCATCAGGGCTCCCGGGGGGGAGCTGTTTTTT. The encoded protein is CAIRAPGGELFF.

This chain connects TRBV27 to TRBJ2-2; no definite D call. Germline assignment: CDR1 MNHEY and CDR2 SMNVEV (reference sequence). Trimming shortened V by 5 bases and J by 4 bases, and 14 bases separated the two germline ends. This CDR3 is built from 15 residues. The CDR3 loop is CASSRTDGLTGELFF. In DNA, the CDR3 is TGTGCCAGCAGTCGAACCGACGGGCTCACCGGGGAGCTGTTTTTT.

V gene TRBV11-2 combines with J gene TRBJ1-1; D might be TRBD1 (6 bases). The V and J ends lost 0 bases and 1 base respectively, with 9 bases between them. Per germline, CDR1 SGHAT and CDR2 FQNNGV. The CDR3 spans 15 residues. The chain's CDR3 is CASSLDTGWNTEAFF. For the CDR3, the DNA is TGTGCCAGCAGCTTAGATACAGGGTGGAACACTGAAGCTTTCTTT.

In its sample, this clonotype was seen a few times. The chain couples TRBV7-9 to TRBJ1-5; 8 bases agree with TRBD1. CDR1 is SEHNR, CDR2 FQNEAQ, per germline (reference sequence). There are 18 residues in the CDR3. V gave up 1 base and J gave up 0 bases; unmatched junction bases: 8. CDR3 nucleotides: TGTGCCAGCAGCTTAGTAGTTCAGGGGGCGTATAGCAATCAGCCCCAGCATTTT. This translates into CASSLVVQGAYSNQPQHF.

This clonotype was found a few times. The rearrangement joins TRBV20-1 to TRBJ1-4; possibly TRBD1 for D (6 bases). CDR3 length equals 15 residues. V gave up 3 bases and J gave up 1 base, with 12 bases separating them. Germline CDR1 DFQATT, CDR2 SNEGSKA (reference sequence). The CDR3 sequence is CSASLQGLTNEKLFF. In DNA, the CDR3 is TGCAGTGCTAGCCTCCAGGGGTTAACTAATGAAAAACTGTTTTTT.

The V gene is TRBV4-3, the J gene TRBJ1-3; D ambiguous. This CDR3 is 13 amino acids long. Trimming took 0 bases from V and 6 from J, leaving 6 bases between them. Germline values: CDR1 LGHNA, CDR2 YSLEER. Here the CDR3 DNA reads TGCGCCAGCAGCCAAGATCGGGTAAACACCATATATTTT. Its translation: CASSQDRVNTIYF.

In its sample, this clonotype was seen a few times. The CDR3 coding sequence is TGTGCCAGCAGTTTTGGGCACACAGGGAACTACGAGCAGTACTTC. This sequence encodes CASSFGHTGNYEQYF. V gene TRBV6-5 combines with J gene TRBJ2-7; maybe TRBD1 (6 bases). Germline V gives CDR1 MNHEY, CDR2 SVGAGI. The CDR3 length is 15 residues. The V end lost 4 bases, the J end lost 3 bases, and 16 bases lay between the germline ends.

This clonotype was seen more than once but under ten times. The genes are TRBV14 and TRBJ2-5; maybe TRBD1 (5 bases). The V gene lost 2 bases and the J gene lost 2 bases, with 15 bases spanning the gap. CDR3 length: 16 residues. The V gene's germline CDR1 is SGHDN and CDR2 FVKESK. The CDR3: CASSQWGRGSQETQYF. The CDR3 coding sequence is TGTGCCAGCAGCCAATGGGGTAGGGGATCGCAAGAGACCCAGTACTTC. The whole variable domain, remainder taken from reference TRBV14 and TRBJ2-5, is EAGVTQFPSHSVIEKGQTVTLRCDPISGHDNLYWYRRVMGKEIKFLLHFVKESKQDESGMPNNRFLAERTGGTYSTLKVQPAELEDSGVYFCASSQWGRGSQETQYFGPGTRLLVL.

Details on this clonotype: A single base separates this from a much larger clone, so it may be a read error. The chain has TRBV24-1 and TRBJ2-1; TRBD2 agrees at 14 bases. Germline loops: CDR1 KGHDR, CDR2 SFDVKD. The CDR3 has 16 amino acids. CDR3 nucleotides: TGTGCCGCCAGTGTCGGGACTAGCGGGAGAAAATACGAGCAGTTCTTC. Protein: CAASVGTSGRKYEQFF.